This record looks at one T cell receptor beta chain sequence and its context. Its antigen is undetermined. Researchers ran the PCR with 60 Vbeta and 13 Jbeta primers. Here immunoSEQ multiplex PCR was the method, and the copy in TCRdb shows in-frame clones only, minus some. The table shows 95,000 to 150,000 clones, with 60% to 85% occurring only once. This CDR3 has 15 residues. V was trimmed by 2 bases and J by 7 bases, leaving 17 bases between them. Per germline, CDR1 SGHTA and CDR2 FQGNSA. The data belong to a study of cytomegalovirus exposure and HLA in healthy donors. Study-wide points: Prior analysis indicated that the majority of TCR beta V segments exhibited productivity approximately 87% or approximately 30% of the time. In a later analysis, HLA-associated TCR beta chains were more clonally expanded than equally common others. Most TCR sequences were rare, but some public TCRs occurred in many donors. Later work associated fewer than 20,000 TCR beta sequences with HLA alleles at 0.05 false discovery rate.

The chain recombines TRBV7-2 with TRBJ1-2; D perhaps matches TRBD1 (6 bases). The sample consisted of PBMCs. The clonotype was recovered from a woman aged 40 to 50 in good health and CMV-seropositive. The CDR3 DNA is TGTGCCAGCAGCTTAAACCTCATGCCAGGGGTTGGCTACACCTTC. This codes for CASSLNLMPGVGYTF.